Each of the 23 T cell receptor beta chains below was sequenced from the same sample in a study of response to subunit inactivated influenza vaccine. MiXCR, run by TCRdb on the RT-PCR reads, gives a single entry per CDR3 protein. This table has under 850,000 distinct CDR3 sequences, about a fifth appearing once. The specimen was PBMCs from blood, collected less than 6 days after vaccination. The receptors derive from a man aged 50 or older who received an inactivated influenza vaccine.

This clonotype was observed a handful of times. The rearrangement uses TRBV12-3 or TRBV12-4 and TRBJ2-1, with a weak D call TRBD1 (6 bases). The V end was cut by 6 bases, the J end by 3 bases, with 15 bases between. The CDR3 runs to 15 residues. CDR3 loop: CASSFTRDNYNEQFF. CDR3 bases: TGTGCCAGCAGCTTCACCCGGGACAACTACAATGAGCAGTTCTTC.

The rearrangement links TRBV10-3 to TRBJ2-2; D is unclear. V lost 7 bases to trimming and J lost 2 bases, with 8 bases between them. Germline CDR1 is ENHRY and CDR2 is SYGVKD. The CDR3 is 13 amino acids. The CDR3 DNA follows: TGTGCCATCAAAAACAGCAACACCGGGGAGCTGTTTTTT. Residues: CAIKNSNTGELFF.

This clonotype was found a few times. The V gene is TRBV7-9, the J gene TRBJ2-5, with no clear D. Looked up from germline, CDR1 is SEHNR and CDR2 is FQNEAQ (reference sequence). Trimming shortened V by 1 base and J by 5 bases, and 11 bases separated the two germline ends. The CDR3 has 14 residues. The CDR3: CASSLVERVETQYF. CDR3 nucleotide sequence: TGTGCCAGCAGCTTAGTGGAGAGAGTTGAGACCCAGTACTTC.

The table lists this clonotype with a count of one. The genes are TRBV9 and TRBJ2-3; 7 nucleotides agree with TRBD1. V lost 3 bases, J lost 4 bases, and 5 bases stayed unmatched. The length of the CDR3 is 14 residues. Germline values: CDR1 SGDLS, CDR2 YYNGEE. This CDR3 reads CASSGGGPADTQYF. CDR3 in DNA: TGTGCCAGCAGCGGAGGGGGCCCGGCAGATACGCAGTATTTT.

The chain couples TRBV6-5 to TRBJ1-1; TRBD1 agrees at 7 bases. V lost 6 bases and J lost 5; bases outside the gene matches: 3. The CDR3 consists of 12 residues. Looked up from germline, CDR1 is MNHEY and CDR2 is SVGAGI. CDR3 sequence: CASSRGRTEAFF. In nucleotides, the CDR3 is TGTGCCAGCAGCAGGGGGAGGACTGAAGCTTTCTTT.

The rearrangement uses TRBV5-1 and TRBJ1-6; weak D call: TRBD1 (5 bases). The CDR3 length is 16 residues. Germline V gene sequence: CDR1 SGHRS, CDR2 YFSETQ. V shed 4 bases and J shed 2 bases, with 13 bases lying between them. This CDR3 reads CASSTTGDPYNSPLHF. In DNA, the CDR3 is TGCGCCAGCAGCACCACCGGGGACCCCTATAATTCACCCCTCCACTTT.

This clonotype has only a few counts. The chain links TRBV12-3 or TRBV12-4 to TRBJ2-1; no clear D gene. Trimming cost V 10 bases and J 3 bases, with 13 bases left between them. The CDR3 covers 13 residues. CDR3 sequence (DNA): TGTGCCACAACGGTGACCGGCTACAATGAGCAGTTCTTC. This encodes CATTVTGYNEQFF.

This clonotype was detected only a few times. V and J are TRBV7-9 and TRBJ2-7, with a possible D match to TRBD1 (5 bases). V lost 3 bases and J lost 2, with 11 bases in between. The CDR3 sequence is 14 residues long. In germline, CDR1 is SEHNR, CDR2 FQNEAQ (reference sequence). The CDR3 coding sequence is TGTGCCAGCAGCTTGGCAGGGATTCCCTACGAGCAGTACTTC. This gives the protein CASSLAGIPYEQYF. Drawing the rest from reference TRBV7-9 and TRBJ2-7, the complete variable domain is DTGVSQNPRHKITKRGQNVTFRCDPISEHNRLYWYRQTLGQGPEFLTYFQNEAQLEKSRLLSDRFSAERPKGSFSTLEIQRTEQGDSAMYLCASSLAGIPYEQYFGPGTRLTVT.

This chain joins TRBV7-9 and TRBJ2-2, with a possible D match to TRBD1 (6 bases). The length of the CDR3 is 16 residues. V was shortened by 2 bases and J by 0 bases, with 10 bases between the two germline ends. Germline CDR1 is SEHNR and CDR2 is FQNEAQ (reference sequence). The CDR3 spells CASSLTGHSNTGELFF. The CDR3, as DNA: TGTGCCAGCAGCTTAACGGGACACTCGAACACCGGGGAGCTGTTTTTT.

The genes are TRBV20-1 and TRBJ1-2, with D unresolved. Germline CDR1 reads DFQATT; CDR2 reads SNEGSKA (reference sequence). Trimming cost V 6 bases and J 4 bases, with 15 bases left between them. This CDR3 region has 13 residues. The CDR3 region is CSANRAVGYGYTF. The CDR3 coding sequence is TGCAGTGCCAACCGGGCTGTTGGCTATGGCTACACCTTC.

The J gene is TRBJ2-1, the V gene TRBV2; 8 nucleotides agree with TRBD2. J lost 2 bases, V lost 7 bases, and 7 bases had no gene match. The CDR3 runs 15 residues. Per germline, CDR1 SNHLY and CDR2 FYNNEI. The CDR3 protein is CASKSEAGAYNEQFF. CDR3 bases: TGTGCCAGCAAATCGGAAGCGGGAGCCTACAATGAGCAGTTCTTC.

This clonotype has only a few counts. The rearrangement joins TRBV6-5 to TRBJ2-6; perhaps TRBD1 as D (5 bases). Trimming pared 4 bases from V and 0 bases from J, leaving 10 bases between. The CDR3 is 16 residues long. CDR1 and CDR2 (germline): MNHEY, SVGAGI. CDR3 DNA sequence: TGTGCCAGCAGTTTTTCAGGGATCTCTGGGGCCAACGTCCTGACTTTC. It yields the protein CASSFSGISGANVLTF.

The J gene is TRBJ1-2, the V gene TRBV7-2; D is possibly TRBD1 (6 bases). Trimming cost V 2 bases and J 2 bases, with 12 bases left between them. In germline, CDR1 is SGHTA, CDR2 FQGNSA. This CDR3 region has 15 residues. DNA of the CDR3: TGTGCCAGCAGCTTACTAACAACAGGGAACTATGGCTACACCTTC. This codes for CASSLLTTGNYGYTF.

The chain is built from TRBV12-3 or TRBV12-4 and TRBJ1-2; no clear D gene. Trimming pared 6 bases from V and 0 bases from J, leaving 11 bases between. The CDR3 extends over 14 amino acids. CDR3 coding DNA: TGTGCCAGCAGGCCCTCAAAGGCTAACTATGGCTACACCTTC. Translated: CASRPSKANYGYTF.

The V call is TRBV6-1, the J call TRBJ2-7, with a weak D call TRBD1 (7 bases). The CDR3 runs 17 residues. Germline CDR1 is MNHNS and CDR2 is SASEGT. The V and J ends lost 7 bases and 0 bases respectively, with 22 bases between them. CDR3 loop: CASMPQGTSQTSYEQYF. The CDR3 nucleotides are TGTGCCAGCATGCCACAGGGGACTTCTCAGACCTCCTACGAGCAGTACTTC.

CDR3 in DNA: TGTGCCATCAGAGAGGGGAGCAGAAGCCTGAACACTGAAGCTTTCTTT. Its protein product is CAIREGSRSLNTEAFF. V gene TRBV10-3 combines with J gene TRBJ1-1, with D tentatively TRBD1 (5 bases). Trimming cost V 6 bases and J 0 bases, with 17 bases left between them. The CDR3 sequence is 16 residues long. Germline assignment: CDR1 ENHRY and CDR2 SYGVKD.

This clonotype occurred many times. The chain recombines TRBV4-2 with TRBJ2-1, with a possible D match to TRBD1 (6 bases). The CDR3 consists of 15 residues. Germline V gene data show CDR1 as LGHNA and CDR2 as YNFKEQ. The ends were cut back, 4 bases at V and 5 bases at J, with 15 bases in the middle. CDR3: CASSPPGAADNEQFF. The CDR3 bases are TGTGCCAGCAGCCCCCCAGGGGCGGCGGACAATGAGCAGTTCTTC.

The CDR3 protein is CASSVGGRYQETQYF. The CDR3 nucleotides read TGTGCCAGCAGCGTAGGGGGCCGGTACCAAGAGACCCAGTACTTC. V usage is TRBV9 and J usage is TRBJ2-5, with D possibly TRBD1 on 5 matching bases. The V gene's germline CDR1 is SGDLS and CDR2 YYNGEE. The CDR3 is made up of 15 amino acids. V shed 0 bases and J shed 0 bases, with 9 bases lying between them.

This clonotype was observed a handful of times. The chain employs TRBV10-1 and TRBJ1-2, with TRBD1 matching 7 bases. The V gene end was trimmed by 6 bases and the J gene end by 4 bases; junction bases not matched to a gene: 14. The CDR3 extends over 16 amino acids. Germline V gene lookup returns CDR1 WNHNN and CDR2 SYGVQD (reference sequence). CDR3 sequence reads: CASSVGLTGACYGYTF. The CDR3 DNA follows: TGCGCCAGCAGCGTGGGACTAACAGGGGCATGCTATGGCTACACCTTC.

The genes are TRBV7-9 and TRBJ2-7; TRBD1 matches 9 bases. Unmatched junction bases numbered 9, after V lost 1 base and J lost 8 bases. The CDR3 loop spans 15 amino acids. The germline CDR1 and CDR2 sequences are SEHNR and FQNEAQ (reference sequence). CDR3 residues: CASSLVPGQGSKQYF. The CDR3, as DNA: TGTGCCAGCAGCTTAGTGCCGGGACAGGGTAGCAAGCAGTACTTC. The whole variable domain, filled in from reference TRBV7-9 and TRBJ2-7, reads DTGVSQNPRHKITKRGQNVTFRCDPISEHNRLYWYRQTLGQGPEFLTYFQNEAQLEKSRLLSDRFSAERPKGSFSTLEIQRTEQGDSAMYLCASSLVPGQGSKQYFGPGTRLTVT.

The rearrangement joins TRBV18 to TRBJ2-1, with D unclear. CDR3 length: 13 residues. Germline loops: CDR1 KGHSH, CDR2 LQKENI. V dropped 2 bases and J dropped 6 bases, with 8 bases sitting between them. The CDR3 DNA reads TGTGCCAGCTCACCAGGGCTCCTCAATGAGCAGTTCTTC. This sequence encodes CASSPGLLNEQFF.

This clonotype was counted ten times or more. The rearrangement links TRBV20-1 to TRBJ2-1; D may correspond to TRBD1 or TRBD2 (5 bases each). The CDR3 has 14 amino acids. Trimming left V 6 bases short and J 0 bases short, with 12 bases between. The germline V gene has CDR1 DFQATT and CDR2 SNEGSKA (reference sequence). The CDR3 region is CSARDLRSYNEQFF. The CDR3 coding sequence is TGCAGTGCCAGGGACCTACGCTCCTACAATGAGCAGTTCTTC.

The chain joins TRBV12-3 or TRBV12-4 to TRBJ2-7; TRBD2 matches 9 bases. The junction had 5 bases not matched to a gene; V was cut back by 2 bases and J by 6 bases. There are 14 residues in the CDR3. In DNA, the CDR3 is TGTGCCAGCAGTTTACGCGGGAGGGTTTTCGAGCAGTACTTC. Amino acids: CASSLRGRVFEQYF.